This TCR beta chain was sequenced during a study of T-cell memory formation after mild COVID-19. Across the study: Largely, the TCR clusters proved donor specific.

At least ten counts were recorded for this clonotype. V lost 4 bases to trimming and J lost 0 bases; unmatched junction nucleotides: 6. This CDR3 is 17 amino acids long. CDR1 DFQATT and CDR2 SNEGSKA come from the germline V gene (reference sequence). One entry per CDR3 protein results from TCRdb running MiXCR on the 5' RACE reads. This sample has over 10,000 distinct CDR3 sequences, with 12% found just once. V gene TRBV20-1 combines with J gene TRBJ2-1, with TRBD2 matching over 13 bases. The sample was PBMCs or a T cell subset sorted from them (not recorded which). The sequence was collected from an adult woman who had mild COVID-19 (a few samples of this study predate the infection). Cell type and time point are not known. CDR3 sequence: CSAKGTSGILSYNEQFF. CDR3 sequence (DNA): TGCAGTGCTAAGGGGACTAGCGGGATCCTCTCCTACAATGAGCAGTTCTTC.